A single sample gave rise to the 3 T cell receptor beta chains below, sequenced in a study of blood T cell repertoires in COVID-19. The table came from immunoSEQ multiplex PCR; TCRdb's copy has only in-frame clones and leaves some out. The sample carries under 200,000 clones, 87% recorded once. Sequencing was done on a sample of peripheral blood. Receptors were obtained from a man between 60 and 75 years old with active or convalescent COVID-19.

V and J are TRBV25-1 and TRBJ1-2; 8 bases align to TRBD1. The CDR3 extends over 16 amino acids. CDR1 is MGHDK and CDR2 is SYGVNS in the germline V gene. With 3 bases clipped from V and 6 bases from J, the junction kept 12 bases outside the gene matches. This chain's CDR3 is CASSESGTGPHDGYTF. Written as DNA, the CDR3 is TGTGCCAGCAGTGAGTCTGGGACAGGTCCGCATGATGGCTACACCTTC.

The rearrangement joins TRBV7-3 to TRBJ2-7; maybe TRBD1 (6 bases). Per the germline V gene, CDR1 is SGHTA and CDR2 is FQGTGA. V shed 5 bases and J shed 10 bases, with 18 bases lying between them. CDR3 length equals 13 residues. The CDR3 protein is CASSPQAGTSQYF. The CDR3 DNA reads TGTGCCAGCAGCCCGCAAGCCGGGACATCCCAGTACTTC.

J is TRBJ2-5 and V is TRBV24-1; possibly TRBD1 for D (6 bases). Germline CDR1 and CDR2: KGHDR and SFDVKD. The CDR3 is 12 amino acids. The V end was cut by 9 bases, the J end by 3 bases, with 10 bases between. In DNA, the CDR3 is TGTGCCACCCGGGACACCGAAGAGACCCAGTACTTC. Translation: CATRDTEETQYF.